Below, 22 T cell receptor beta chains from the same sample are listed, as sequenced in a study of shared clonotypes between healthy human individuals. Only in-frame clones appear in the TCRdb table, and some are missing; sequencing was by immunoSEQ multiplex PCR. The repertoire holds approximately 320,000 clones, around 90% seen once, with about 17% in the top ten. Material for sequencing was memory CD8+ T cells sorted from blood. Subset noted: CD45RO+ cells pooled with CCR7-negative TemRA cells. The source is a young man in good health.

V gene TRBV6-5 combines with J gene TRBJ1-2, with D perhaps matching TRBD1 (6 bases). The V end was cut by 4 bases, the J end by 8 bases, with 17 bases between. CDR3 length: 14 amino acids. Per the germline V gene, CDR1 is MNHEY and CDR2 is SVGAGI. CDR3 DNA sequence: TGTGCCAGCAGTTCCGACCGGGACATTCAAGGCTACACCTTC. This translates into CASSSDRDIQGYTF.

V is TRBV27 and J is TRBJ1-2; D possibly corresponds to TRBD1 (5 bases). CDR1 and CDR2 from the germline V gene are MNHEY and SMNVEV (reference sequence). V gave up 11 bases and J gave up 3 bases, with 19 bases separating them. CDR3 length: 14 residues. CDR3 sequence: CASGTPRLDYGYTF. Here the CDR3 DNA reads TGTGCCTCCGGGACTCCGAGGCTTGACTATGGCTACACCTTC.

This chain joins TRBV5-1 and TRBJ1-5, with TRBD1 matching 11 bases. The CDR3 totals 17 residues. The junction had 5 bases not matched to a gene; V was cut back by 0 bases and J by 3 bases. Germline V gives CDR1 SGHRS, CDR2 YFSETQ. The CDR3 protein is CASSLEPGQGDNQPQHF. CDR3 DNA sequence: TGCGCCAGCAGCTTGGAACCGGGACAGGGGGACAATCAGCCCCAGCATTTT.

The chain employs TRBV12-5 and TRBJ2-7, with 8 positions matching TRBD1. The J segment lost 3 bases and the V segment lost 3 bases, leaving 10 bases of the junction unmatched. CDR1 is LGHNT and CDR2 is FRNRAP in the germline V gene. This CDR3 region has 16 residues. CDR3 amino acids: CASGLSGGYTGYEQYF. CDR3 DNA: TGTGCTAGTGGTTTATCAGGGGGCTACACCGGCTACGAGCAGTACTTC.

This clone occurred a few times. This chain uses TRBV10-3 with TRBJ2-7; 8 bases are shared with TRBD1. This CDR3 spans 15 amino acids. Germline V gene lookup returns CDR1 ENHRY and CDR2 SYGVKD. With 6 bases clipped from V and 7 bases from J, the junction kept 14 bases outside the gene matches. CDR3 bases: TGTGCCATCAGAGAACCGGGACAGGCGCTCGAGGAGCAGTACTTC. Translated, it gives CAIREPGQALEEQYF.

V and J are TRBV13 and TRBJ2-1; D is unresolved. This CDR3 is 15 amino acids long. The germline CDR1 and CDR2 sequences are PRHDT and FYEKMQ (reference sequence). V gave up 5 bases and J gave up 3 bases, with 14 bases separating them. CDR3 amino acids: CASSRHTLHYNEQFF. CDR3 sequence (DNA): TGTGCCAGCAGCCGACACACCTTACACTACAATGAGCAGTTCTTC.

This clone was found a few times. Written as DNA, the CDR3 is TGTGCCAGCAGCTTAGCAGGGAATCGGAACATTCAGTACTTC. Translating gives CASSLAGNRNIQYF. The rearrangement uses TRBV7-9 and TRBJ2-4; D is uncertain. CDR1 SEHNR and CDR2 FQNEAQ come from the germline V gene (reference sequence). Deletions cut 0 bases from V and 7 bases from J, with 10 bases between. The CDR3 length is 14 residues. Supplemented by reference TRBV7-9 and TRBJ2-4, the full variable domain reads DTGVSQNPRHKITKRGQNVTFRCDPISEHNRLYWYRQTLGQGPEFLTYFQNEAQLEKSRLLSDRFSAERPKGSFSTLEIQRTEQGDSAMYLCASSLAGNRNIQYFGAGTRLSVL.

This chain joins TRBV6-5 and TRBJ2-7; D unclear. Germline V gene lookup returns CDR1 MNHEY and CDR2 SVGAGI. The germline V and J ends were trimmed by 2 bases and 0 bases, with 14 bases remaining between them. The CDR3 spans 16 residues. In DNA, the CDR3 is TGTGCCAGCAGTTACAGTATCGCAGAGCACTCCTACGAGCAGTACTTC. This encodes CASSYSIAEHSYEQYF.

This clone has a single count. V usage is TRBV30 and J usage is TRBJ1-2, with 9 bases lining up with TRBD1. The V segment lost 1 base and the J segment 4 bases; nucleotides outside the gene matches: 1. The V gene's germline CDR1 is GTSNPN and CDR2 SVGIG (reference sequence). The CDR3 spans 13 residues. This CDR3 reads CAWSEDRGYGYTF. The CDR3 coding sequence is TGTGCCTGGAGTGAGGACAGGGGCTATGGCTACACCTTC.

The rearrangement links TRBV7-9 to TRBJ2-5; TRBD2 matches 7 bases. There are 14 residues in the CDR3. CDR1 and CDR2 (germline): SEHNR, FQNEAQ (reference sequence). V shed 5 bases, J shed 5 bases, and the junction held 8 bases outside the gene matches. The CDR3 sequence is CASSPPTSSETQYF. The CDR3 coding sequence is TGTGCCAGCAGCCCCCCGACTAGCTCGGAGACCCAGTACTTC.

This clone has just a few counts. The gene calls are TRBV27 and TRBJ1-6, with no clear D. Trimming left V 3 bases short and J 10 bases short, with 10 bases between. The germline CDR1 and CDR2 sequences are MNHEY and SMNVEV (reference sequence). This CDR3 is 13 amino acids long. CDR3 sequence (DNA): TGTGCCAGCAGTTTGGGGTCGGGGTCACCCCTCCACTTT. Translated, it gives CASSLGSGSPLHF.

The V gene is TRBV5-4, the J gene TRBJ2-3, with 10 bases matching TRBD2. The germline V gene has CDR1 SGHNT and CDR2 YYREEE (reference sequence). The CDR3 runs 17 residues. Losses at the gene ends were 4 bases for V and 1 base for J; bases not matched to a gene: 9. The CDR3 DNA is TGTGCCAGCAGCAGGGACGGACTAGCGGTCCGCACAGATACGCAGTATTTT. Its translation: CASSRDGLAVRTDTQYF.

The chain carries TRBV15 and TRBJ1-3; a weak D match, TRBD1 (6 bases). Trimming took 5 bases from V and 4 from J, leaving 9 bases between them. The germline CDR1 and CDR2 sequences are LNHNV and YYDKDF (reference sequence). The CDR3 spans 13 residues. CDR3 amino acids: CATSSGEGNTIYF. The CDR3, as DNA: TGTGCCACCAGCTCAGGGGAAGGAAACACCATATATTTT.

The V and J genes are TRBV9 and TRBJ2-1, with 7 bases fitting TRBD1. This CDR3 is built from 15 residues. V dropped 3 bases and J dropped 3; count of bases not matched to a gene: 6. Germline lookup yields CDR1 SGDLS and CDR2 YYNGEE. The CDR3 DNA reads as TGTGCCAGCAGCGGGATCCGGGACAGCTACAATGAGCAGTTCTTC. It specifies CASSGIRDSYNEQFF.

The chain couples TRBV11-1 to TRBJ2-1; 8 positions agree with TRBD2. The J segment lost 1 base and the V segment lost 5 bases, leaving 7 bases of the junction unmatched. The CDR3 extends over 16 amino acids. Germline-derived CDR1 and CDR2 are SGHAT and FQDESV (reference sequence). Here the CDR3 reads CASSERTSISYNEQFF. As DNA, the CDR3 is TGTGCCAGCAGCGAACGGACTAGCATTTCCTACAATGAGCAGTTCTTC.

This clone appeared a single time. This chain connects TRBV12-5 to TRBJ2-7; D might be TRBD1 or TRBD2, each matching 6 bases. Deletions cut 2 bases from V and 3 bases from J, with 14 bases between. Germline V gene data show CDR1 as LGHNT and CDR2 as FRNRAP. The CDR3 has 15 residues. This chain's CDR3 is CASGLSPGGGYEQYF. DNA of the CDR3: TGTGCTAGTGGTTTGTCACCTGGAGGGGGCTACGAGCAGTACTTC.

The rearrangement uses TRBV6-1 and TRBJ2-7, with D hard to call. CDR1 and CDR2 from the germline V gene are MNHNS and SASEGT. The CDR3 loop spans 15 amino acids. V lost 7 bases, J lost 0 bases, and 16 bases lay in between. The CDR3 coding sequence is TGTGCCAGCAAAGATTGGCAGCTGGACTCCTACGAGCAGTACTTC. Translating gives CASKDWQLDSYEQYF.

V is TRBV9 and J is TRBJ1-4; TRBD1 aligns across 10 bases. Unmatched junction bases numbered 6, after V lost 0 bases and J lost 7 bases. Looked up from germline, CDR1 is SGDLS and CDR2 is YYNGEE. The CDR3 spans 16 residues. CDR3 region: CASSVAGQGEVEKLFF. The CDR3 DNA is TGTGCCAGCAGCGTAGCCGGACAGGGGGAGGTTGAAAAACTGTTTTTT.

This CDR3 is CASSQDSGRAGYNEQFF. In nucleotides, the CDR3 is TGCGCCAGCAGCCAAGATAGCGGGCGGGCTGGCTACAATGAGCAGTTCTTC. The chain employs TRBV4-1 and TRBJ2-1, with 7 bases lining up with TRBD2. Germline lookup yields CDR1 MGHRA and CDR2 YSYEKL. Trimming removed 0 bases from V and 3 bases from J; junction bases left unmatched: 8. The CDR3 extends over 17 amino acids.

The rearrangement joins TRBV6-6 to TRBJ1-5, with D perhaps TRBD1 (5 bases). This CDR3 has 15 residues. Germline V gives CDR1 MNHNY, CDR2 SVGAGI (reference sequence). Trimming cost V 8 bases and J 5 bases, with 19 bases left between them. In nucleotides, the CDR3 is TGTGCCAGCTCTACCCCTAAACAGGTTTATCAGCCCCAGCATTTT. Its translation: CASSTPKQVYQPQHF.

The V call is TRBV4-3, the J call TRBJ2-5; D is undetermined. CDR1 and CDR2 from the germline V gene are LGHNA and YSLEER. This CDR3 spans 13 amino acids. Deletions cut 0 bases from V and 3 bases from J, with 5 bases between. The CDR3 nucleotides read TGCGCCAGCAGCCAAGATAGGGAAGAGACCCAGTACTTC. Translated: CASSQDREETQYF.

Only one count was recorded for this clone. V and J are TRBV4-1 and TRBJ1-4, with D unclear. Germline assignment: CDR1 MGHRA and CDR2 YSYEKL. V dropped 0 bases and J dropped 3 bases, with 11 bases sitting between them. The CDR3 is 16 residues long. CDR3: CASSQDRTTSNEKLFF. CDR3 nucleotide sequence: TGCGCCAGCAGCCAAGATAGAACGACTTCTAATGAAAAACTGTTTTTT.